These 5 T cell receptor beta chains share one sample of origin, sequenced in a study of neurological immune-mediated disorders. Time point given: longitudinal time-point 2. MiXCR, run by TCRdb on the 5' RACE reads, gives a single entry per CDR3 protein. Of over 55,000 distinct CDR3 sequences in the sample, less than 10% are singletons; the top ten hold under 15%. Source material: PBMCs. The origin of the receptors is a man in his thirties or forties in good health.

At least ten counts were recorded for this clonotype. In nucleotides, the CDR3 is TGTGCCAGCAGCCCTTCCCCCGGGACTAGTGCCTACAATGAGCAGTTCTTC. Its translation is CASSPSPGTSAYNEQFF. The rearrangement joins TRBV7-7 to TRBJ2-1; the match to TRBD2 covers 8 bases. J gave up 2 bases and V 5 bases, and 11 bases lay outside the gene matches. This CDR3 region has 17 residues. Germline CDR1 SSHAT, CDR2 FNYEAQ (reference sequence).

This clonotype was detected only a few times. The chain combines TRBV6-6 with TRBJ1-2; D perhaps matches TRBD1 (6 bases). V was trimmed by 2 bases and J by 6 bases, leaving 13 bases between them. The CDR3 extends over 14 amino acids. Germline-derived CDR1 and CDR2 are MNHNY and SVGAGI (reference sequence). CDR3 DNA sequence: TGTGCCAGCAGTTACGGAGGGGGAGAGAATGGCTACACCTTC. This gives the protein CASSYGGGENGYTF.

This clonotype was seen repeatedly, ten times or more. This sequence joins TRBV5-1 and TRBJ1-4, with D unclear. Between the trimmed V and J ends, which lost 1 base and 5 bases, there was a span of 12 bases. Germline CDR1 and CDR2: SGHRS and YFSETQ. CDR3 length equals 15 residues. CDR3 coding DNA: TGCGCCAGCAGCTTGCGGCACGACTTCAATGAAAAACTGTTTTTT. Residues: CASSLRHDFNEKLFF.

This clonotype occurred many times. CDR3 sequence (DNA): TGCGCCAGCAGCTTAGACGGGAGCTCCTACAATGAGCAGTTCTTC. It is translated as CASSLDGSSYNEQFF. The chain carries TRBV5-1 and TRBJ2-1; D may be TRBD2 (6 bases). Trimming cost V 2 bases and J 0 bases, with 9 bases left between them. Per the germline V gene, CDR1 is SGHRS and CDR2 is YFSETQ. The CDR3 contains 15 residues.

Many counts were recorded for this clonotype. The CDR3 protein is CASSRPGQTEAFF. The CDR3 region has the DNA TGCGCCAGCAGCCGCCCGGGGCAAACTGAAGCTTTCTTT. The rearrangement uses TRBV5-1 and TRBJ1-1, with D possibly being TRBD1 (5 bases). V was pared by 4 bases and J by 5 bases, with 12 bases between. This CDR3 is built from 13 residues. Germline V CDR1 and CDR2: SGHRS, YFSETQ.